A selection of T cell receptor beta chains follows, all from one sample in a study of blood T cell repertoires in COVID-19. TCRdb keeps only in-frame clones here, not all; method: immunoSEQ multiplex PCR. The table has about 300,000 clones, 85% to 90% seen once. The sequencing sample was made of PBMCs or T cells enriched from blood (not recorded which). These receptors were obtained from a man between 25 and 39 years old who had recovered from COVID-19. The CDR3 runs from the conserved cysteine through the conserved F or W. A D gene is named only where the DNA matches it firmly. Clone size appears in some rows only: once, few, many, or a class for an expanded clone.

NA	TRBD1	TRBV7-8	TRBJ2-6	CASSLGQAGANVLTF	TGTGCCAGCAGCTTGGGACAGGCTGGGGCCAACGTCCTGACTTTC
NA	NA	TRBV18	TRBJ1-5	CASSPPSGVGGPQHF	TGTGCCAGCTCACCACCATCGGGGGTCGGGGGGCCCCAGCATTTT
NA	NA	TRBV28	TRBJ2-7	CASKTESYEQYF	TGTGCCAGCAAGACAGAGTCCTACGAGCAGTACTTC
NA	TRBD1	TRBV6-2/TRBV6-3	TRBJ1-1	CASSRWTGTEAFF	TGTGCCAGCAGCCGCTGGACAGGGACTGAAGCTTTCTTT
NA	NA	TRBV28	TRBJ2-3	CASSPGYGEADTQYF	TGTGCCAGCAGCCCAGGATATGGGGAGGCAGATACGCAGTATTTT
NA	TRBD2	TRBV4-1	TRBJ2-7	CASSWQPKIGGGYEQYF	TGCGCCAGCAGCTGGCAGCCTAAAATCGGCGGGGGGTACGAGCAGTACTTC
NA	NA	TRBV12-3/TRBV12-4	TRBJ1-1	CASSLVAAEAFF	TGTGCCAGCAGTTTAGTGGCAGCTGAAGCTTTCTTT
once	TRBD1	TRBV2	TRBJ2-7	CASSPFQGANEQYF	TGTGCCAGCAGCCCATTCCAGGGGGCGAACGAGCAGTACTTC
NA	NA	TRBV4-1	TRBJ2-2	CASSQGAGPGTGELFF	TGCGCCAGCAGCCAAGGGGCGGGACCGGGGACCGGGGAGCTGTTTTTT
NA	NA	TRBV2	TRBJ1-2	CASSESGEGNYGYTF	TGTGCCAGCAGTGAGAGCGGTGAGGGTAACTATGGCTACACCTTC
NA	NA	TRBV7-6	TRBJ1-1	CASSLGATMNTEAFF	TGTGCCAGCAGCTTAGGGGCAACCATGAACACTGAAGCTTTCTTT
NA	NA	TRBV19	TRBJ1-1	CASSIDRQGTEAFF	TGTGCCAGTAGTATAGATAGACAAGGCACTGAAGCTTTCTTT
few	NA	TRBV7-2	TRBJ1-2	CASSLDGGGWNPYTF	TGTGCCAGCAGCTTAGACGGAGGAGGGTGGAATCCCTACACCTTC
few	TRBD1	TRBV15	TRBJ1-2	CATSGRTGSGYTF	TGTGCCACCAGCGGGAGGACAGGGTCTGGCTACACCTTC
NA	TRBD1	TRBV5-1	TRBJ1-1	CASSHIRDSEAFF	TGCGCCAGCAGCCACATCCGGGACAGTGAAGCTTTCTTT
NA	TRBD1	TRBV18	TRBJ2-1	CASSPLPGTGGTEQFF	TGTGCCAGCTCACCACTCCCCGGGACAGGGGGTACTGAGCAGTTCTTC
once	NA	TRBV11-3	TRBJ1-1	CASSPGTTWRTEAFF	TGTGCCAGCAGCCCGGGGACAACTTGGAGAACTGAAGCTTTCTTT
NA	TRBD2	TRBV2	TRBJ2-5	CASPYSIAGAPVTQYF	TGTGCCAGCCCCTACTCGATAGCGGGAGCCCCAGTGACCCAGTACTTC
NA	TRBD2	TRBV27	TRBJ2-7	CASTNSGFPYEQYF	TGTGCCAGCACCAATAGCGGGTTCCCGTACGAGCAGTACTTC
NA	TRBD1	TRBV7-2	TRBJ2-1	CASSWNRGSYNEQFF	TGTGCCAGCAGTTGGAACAGGGGCTCCTACAATGAGCAGTTCTTC
NA	TRBD2	TRBV24-1	TRBJ2-3	CATSAPLAGTDTQYF	TGTGCCACCAGTGCCCCGCTAGCGGGCACAGATACGCAGTATTTT
few	NA	TRBV2	TRBJ2-5	CASSVYQETQYF	TGTGCCAGCAGCGTATATCAAGAGACCCAGTACTTC
NA	NA	TRBV28	TRBJ1-1	CATGEVNTEAFF	TGTGCCACCGGGGAGGTGAACACTGAAGCTTTCTTT
few	NA	TRBV28	TRBJ2-7	CASSSTLGGAGSYEQYF	TGTGCCAGCAGTTCCACCTTAGGGGGGGCGGGCTCCTACGAGCAGTACTTC
NA	TRBD2	TRBV7-2	TRBJ2-5	CASSLEGGWVETQYF	TGTGCCAGCAGCTTAGAGGGAGGGTGGGTAGAGACCCAGTACTTC
NA	NA	TRBV2	TRBJ1-3	CAGRTSGNTIYF	TGTGCCGGGAGGACTTCTGGAAACACCATATATTTT
NA	NA	TRBV5-6	TRBJ2-7	CASSLQSVGYEQYF	TGTGCCAGCAGCTTACAGAGTGTGGGCTACGAGCAGTACTTC
NA	TRBD1	TRBV27	TRBJ1-1	CASSLGTVSTEAFF	TGTGCCAGCAGTTTGGGGACAGTGAGCACTGAAGCTTTCTTT
NA	TRBD1	TRBV11-3	TRBJ2-5	CASSNRRDREETQYF	TGTGCCAGCAGCAACCGCCGGGACAGGGAAGAGACCCAGTACTTC
NA	TRBD1	TRBV20-1	TRBJ2-7	CSASAQGIGEQYF	TGCAGTGCTAGTGCACAGGGGATTGGCGAGCAGTACTTC
few	TRBD2	TRBV15	TRBJ2-2	CATSRGTSPGELFF	TGTGCCACCAGCAGAGGGACTAGTCCCGGGGAGCTGTTTTTT
NA	TRBD2	TRBV3-1/TRBV3-2	TRBJ2-7	CASSQDPIIAGDHEQYF	TGTGCCAGCAGCCAAGATCCGATAATAGCGGGGGATCACGAGCAGTACTTC
NA	NA	TRBV30	TRBJ1-6	CAWALGGAGNSPLHF	TGTGCCTGGGCCTTGGGGGGTGCAGGAAATTCACCCCTCCACTTT
few	TRBD2	TRBV6-1	TRBJ2-1	CASSEGLAGGGNEQFF	TGTGCCAGCAGTGAAGGACTAGCGGGAGGCGGAAATGAGCAGTTCTTC
few	NA	TRBV9	TRBJ1-3	CASSAKGEVRSGNTIYF	TGTGCCAGCAGCGCTAAGGGGGAAGTTCGCTCTGGAAACACCATATATTTT
NA	NA	TRBV30	TRBJ2-1	CGAGDTYLDNEQFF	TGCGGTGCGGGGGACACCTACTTAGACAATGAGCAGTTCTTC
NA	TRBD2	TRBV5-1	TRBJ2-7	CASSLERGLYEQYF	TGCGCCAGCAGCCTAGAGCGGGGGTTGTACGAGCAGTACTTC
NA	NA	TRBV7-2	TRBJ2-3	CASSPRVTDTQYF	TGTGCCAGCAGCCCCCGAGTCACAGATACGCAGTATTTT
NA	TRBD2	TRBV27	TRBJ2-5	CASRPGLANIETQYF	TGTGCCAGCAGACCGGGACTAGCGAATATAGAGACCCAGTACTTC